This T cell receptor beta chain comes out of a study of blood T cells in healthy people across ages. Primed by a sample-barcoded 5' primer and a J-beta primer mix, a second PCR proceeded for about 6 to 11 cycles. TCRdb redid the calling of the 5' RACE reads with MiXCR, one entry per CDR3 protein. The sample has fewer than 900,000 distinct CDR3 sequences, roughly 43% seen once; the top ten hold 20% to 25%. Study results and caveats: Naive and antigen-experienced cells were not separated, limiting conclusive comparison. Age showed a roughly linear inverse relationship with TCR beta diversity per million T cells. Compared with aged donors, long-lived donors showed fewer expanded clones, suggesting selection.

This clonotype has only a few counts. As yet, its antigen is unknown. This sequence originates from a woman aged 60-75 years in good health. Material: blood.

CDR3 in DNA: TGCAGTGCTAGAGTTGGGGGGCGAGTAAACACTGAAGCTTTCTTT. This codes for CSARVGGRVNTEAFF. V is TRBV20-1 and J is TRBJ1-1; a possible D gene is TRBD1 (6 bases). This CDR3 has 15 amino acids. Trimming took off 1 base at V and 2 bases at J, with 14 bases between the two ends. Germline CDR1 and CDR2: DFQATT and SNEGSKA (reference sequence).